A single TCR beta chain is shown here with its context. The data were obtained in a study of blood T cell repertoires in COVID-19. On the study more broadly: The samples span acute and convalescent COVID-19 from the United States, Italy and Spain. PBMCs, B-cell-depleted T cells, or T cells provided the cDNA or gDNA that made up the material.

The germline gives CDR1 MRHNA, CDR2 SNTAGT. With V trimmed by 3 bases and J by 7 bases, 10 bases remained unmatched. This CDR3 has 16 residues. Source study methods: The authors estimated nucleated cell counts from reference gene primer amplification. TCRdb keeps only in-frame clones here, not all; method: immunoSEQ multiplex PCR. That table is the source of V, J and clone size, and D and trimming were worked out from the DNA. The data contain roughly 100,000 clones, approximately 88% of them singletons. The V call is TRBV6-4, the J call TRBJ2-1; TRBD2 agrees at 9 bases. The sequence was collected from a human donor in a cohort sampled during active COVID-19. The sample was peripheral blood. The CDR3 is CASSEARGGGSNEQFF. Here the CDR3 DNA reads TGTGCCAGCAGTGAAGCCCGCGGGGGGGGCTCAAATGAGCAGTTCTTC.